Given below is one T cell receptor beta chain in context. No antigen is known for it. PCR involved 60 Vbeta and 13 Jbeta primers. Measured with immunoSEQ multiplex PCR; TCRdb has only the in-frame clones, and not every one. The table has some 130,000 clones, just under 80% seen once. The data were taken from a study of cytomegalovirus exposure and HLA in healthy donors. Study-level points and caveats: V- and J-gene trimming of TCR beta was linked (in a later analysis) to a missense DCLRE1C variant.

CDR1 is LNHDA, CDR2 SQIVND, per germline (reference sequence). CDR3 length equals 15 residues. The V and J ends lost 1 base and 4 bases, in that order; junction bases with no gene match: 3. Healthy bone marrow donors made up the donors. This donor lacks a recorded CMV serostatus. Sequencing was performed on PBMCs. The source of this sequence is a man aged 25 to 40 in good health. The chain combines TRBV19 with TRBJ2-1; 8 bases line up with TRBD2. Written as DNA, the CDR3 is TGTGCCAGTAGTATAGTGGCTAGCGGGTACAATGAGCAGTTCTTC. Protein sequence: CASSIVASGYNEQFF.